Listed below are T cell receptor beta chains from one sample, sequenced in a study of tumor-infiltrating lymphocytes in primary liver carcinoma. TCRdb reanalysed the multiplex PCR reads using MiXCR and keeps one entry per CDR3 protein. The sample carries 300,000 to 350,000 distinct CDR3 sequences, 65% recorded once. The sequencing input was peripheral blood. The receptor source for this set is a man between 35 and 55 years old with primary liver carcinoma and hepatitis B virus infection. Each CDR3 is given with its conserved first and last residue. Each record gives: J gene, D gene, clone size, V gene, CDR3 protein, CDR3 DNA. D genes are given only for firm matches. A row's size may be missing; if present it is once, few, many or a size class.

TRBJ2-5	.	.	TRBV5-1	CASSGSGQETQYF	TGCGCCAGCAGCGGTAGCGGACAAGAGACCCAGTACTTC
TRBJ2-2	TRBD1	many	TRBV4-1	CASSQGAWGTGELFF	TGCGCCAGCAGTCAGGGGGCTTGGGGCACCGGGGAGCTGTTTTTT
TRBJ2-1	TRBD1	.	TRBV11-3	CARIPSDRPGANEQFF	TGTGCCAGGATCCCATCGGACAGGCCAGGGGCCAATGAGCAGTTCTTC
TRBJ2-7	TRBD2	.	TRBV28	CASAERGPSYEQYF	TGTGCCAGCGCTGAGCGGGGCCCCTCCTACGAGCAGTACTTC
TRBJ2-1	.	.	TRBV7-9	CASSLARGGEQFF	TGTGCCAGCAGCTTAGCGAGGGGGGGGGAGCAGTTCTTC
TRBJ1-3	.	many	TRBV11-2	CASSLPQDRNTIYF	TGTGCCAGCAGCTTACCCCAGGACAGAAACACCATATATTTT
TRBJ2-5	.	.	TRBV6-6	CTSSQTQIQYF	TGTACCAGCAGTCAGACTCAGATCCAGTACTTC
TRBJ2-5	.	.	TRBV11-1	CVSSPTRVQETQYF	TGTGTCAGCAGCCCAACTAGAGTTCAAGAGACCCAGTACTTC
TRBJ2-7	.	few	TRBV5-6	CASSLAGAAEQYF	TGTGCCAGCAGCTTGGCGGGCGCGGCCGAGCAGTACTTC
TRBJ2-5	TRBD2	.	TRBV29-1	CSVASTLAVVQETQHF	TGCAGCGTCGCCTCCACACTAGCGGTGGTCCAAGAGACCCAGCACTTC
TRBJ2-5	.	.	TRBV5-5	CASSYNGEVETQYF	TGTGCCAGCAGCTATAACGGAGAGGTAGAGACCCAGTACTTC
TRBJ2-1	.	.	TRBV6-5	CASSPNFPYNEQFF	TGTGCCAGTAGCCCTAACTTCCCCTACAATGAGCAGTTCTTC
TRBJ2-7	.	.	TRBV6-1	CASNVARGSYEQYF	.
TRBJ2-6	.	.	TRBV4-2	CVSSQDARTAARAGSNVLTF	TGTGTCAGCAGCCAAGACGCCAGGACAGCCGCAAGGGCTGGGTCCAACGTCCTGACTTTC
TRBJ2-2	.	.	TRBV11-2	CASSLERGLWTGELFF	TGTGCCAGCAGCTTAGAAAGGGGACTGTGGACCGGGGAGCTGTTTTTT
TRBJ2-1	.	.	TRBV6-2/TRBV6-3	CATTPYGMSDYNEQFF	TGTGCCACCACCCCGTACGGCATGAGCGACTACAATGAGCAGTTCTTC
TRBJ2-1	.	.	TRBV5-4	CASSFGTGTYNERFF	.
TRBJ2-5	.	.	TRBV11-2	CTSSLGLAQEAQYF	TGTACCAGCAGCTTAGGCCTAGCACAGGAGGCCCAGTACTTC
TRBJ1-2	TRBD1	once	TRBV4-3	CANSQRGTGNYGYTF	TGTGCCAACAGCCAACGAGGGACAGGGAACTATGGCTACACCTTC
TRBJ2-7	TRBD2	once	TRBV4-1	CASSQDRLAGCYEQYF	TGCGCCAGCAGTCAAGATAGACTAGCGGGATGCTACGAGCAGTACTTC
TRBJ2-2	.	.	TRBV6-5	CASSTLPGQGTGELFF	TGTGCCAGCAGTACCCTTCCGGGACAAGGTACCGGGGAGCTGTTTTTT
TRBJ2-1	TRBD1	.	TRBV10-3	CATQDREWSKQFF	TGTGCCACCCAGGACAGGGAATGGAGTAAGCAGTTCTTC
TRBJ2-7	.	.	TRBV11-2	CASSWGRSRGEEQYF	TGTGCCAGTAGCTGGGGAAGGTCACGCGGAGAGGAGCAGTACTTC
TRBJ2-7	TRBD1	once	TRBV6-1	CASSETGQGFHEQCF	TGTGCCAGCAGTGAGACGGGACAGGGATTCCACGAGCAGTGCTTC
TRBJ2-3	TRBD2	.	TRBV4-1	CARSHFVGSGSTDTQYF	TGCGCCAGAAGCCATTTCGTCGGTAGCGGGAGTACAGATACGCAGTATTTT
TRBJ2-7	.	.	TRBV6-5	CASRMDTGHEQYF	TGTGCCAGCAGGATGGACACGGGACACGAGCAGTACTTC
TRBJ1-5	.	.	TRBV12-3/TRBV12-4	CANRLPDQSQHF	TGTGCCAACAGGCTACCAGATCAGTCCCAGCATTTT
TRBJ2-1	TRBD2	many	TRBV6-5	CASSYSMLGLAGGRDNEQFF	TGTGCCAGCAGTTACTCGATGCTGGGACTAGCGGGAGGCCGTGACAATGAGCAGTTCTTC
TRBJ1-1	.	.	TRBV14	CASSQGSATEAFF	TGTGCCAGCAGCCAAGGGTCGGCCACTGAAGCTTTCTTT
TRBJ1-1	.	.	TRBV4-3	CVSSQVIGSEASF	TGCGTCAGCAGCCAAGTAATAGGGAGCGAAGCTTCCTTT
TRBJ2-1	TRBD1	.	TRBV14	CASCLQGGGEQFF	TGTGCCAGCTGCCTACAGGGGGGCGGTGAGCAGTTCTTC
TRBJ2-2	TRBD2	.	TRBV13	CASGIRTSGTTEELLF	TGTGCCAGCGGTATAAGGACTAGCGGGACGACCGAGGAGCTGTTATTT
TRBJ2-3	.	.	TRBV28	CASSFLTKSTDTQYF	TGTGCCAGCAGTTTTTTGACAAAATCCACAGATACGCAGTATTTT
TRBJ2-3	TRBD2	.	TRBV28	CASSLSERDHTDTKYF	TGTGCCAGCAGTTTATCGGAGCGGGATCACACAGATACGAAGTATTTT
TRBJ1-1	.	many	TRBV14	CASSQFPTNTEAFF	TGTGCCAGCAGCCAATTCCCCACGAACACTGAAGCTTTCTTT
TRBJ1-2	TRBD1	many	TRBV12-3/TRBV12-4	CASSWGPGGQGGYTF	TGTGCCAGCAGCTGGGGACCAGGGGGACAAGGAGGCTACACCTTC
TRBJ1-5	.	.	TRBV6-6	CASSYGGRINQPQHF	TGTGCCAGCAGTTACGGGGGCCGGATCAATCAGCCCCAGCATTTT
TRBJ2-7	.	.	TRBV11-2	CASCSPETYDQYF	TGTGCCAGCTGCTCCCCGGAGACCTACGACCAGTACTTC
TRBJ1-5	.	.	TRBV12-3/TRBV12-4	CASSLGTTSQPQHF	TGTGCCAGCAGCCTAGGGACAACCAGTCAGCCCCAGCATTTC
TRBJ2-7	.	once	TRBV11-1	CASSSDNYQQYF	TGTGCCAGCAGCTCCGACAACTACCAACAGTACTTC
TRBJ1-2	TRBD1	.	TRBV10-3	CAISWGQGALGNGYTF	TGTGCCATCAGCTGGGGACAGGGGGCTTTAGGCAATGGCTACACCTTC
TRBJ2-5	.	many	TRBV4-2	CASSQDRTARETQYF	TGTGCCAGCAGCCAAGATAGGACAGCACGGGAGACCCAGTACTTC
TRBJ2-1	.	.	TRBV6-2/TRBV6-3	CASSDPSWRFNNEQFF	TGTGCCAGCAGTGACCCCAGCTGGAGATTCAACAATGAGCAGTTCTTC
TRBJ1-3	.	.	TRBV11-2	CASSPLNGNIIYF	TGTGCTAGCAGCCCACTCAATGGAAACATCATATATTTT
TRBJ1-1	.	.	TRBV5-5	CASSSEGSKTEAFF	TGTGCCAGCAGCTCGGAGGGTTCGAAAACTGAAGCTTTCTTT
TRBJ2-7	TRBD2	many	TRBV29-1	CSVYLTSGRATGEQYF	TGCAGCGTTTATCTTACTAGCGGGAGGGCCACCGGCGAGCAGTACTTC
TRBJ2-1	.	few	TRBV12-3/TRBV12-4	CASTPRGREQSF	TGTGCCAGCACCCCCCGGGGCAGAGAGCAGTCCTTC
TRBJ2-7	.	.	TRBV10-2	CASSLGSVSREQYF	TGCGCCAGCAGCCTTGGCTCAGTGTCCCGCGAGCAGTACTTC